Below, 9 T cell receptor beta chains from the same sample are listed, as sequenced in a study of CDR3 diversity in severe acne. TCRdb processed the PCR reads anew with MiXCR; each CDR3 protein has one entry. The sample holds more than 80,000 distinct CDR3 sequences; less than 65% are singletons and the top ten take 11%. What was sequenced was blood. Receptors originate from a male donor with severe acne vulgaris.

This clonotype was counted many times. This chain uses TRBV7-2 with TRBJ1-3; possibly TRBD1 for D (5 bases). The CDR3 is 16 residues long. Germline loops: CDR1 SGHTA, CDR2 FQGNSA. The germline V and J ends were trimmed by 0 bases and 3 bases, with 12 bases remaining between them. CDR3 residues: CASSLAGRGSGNTIYF. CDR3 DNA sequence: TGTGCCAGCAGCTTAGCGGGTAGGGGAAGTGGAAACACCATATATTTT.

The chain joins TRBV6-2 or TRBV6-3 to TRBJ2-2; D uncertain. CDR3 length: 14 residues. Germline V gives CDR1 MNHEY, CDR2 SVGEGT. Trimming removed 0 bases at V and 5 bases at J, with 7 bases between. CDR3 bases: TGTGCCAGCAGTTACTCGTTGGAGACCGGGGAGCTGTTTTTT. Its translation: CASSYSLETGELFF.

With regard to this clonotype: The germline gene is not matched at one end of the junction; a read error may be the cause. The CDR3 reads CSVEEVDAPSGASVLTF. The CDR3 bases are TGCAGCGTTGAAGAAGTCGATGCGCCCTCTGGGGCCAGCGTCCTGACTTTC. This chain uses TRBV29-1 with TRBJ2-6; the D gene is possibly TRBD1 (5 bases). Germline CDR1 SQVTM, CDR2 ANQGSEA. CDR3 size: 17 residues.

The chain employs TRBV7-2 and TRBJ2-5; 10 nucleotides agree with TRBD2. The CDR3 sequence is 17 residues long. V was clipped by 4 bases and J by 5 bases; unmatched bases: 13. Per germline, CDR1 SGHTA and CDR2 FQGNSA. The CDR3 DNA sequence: TGTGCCAGCAGCTCCGGACTCCTAGCGGGAGTGGCTGAGACCCAGTACTTC. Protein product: CASSSGLLAGVAETQYF. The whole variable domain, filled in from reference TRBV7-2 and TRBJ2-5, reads GAGVSQSPSNKVTEKGKDVELRCDPISGHTALYWYRQSLGQGLEFLIYFQGNSAPDKSGLPSDRFSAERTGGSVSTLTIQRTQQEDSAVYLCASSSGLLAGVAETQYFGPGTRLLVL.

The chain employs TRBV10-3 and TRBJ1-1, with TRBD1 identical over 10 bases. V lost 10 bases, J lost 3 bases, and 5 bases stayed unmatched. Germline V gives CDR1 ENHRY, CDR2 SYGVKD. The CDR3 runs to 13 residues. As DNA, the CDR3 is TGTGCCAGCAAGGACAGGGGGTACACTGAAGCTTTCTTT. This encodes CASKDRGYTEAFF.

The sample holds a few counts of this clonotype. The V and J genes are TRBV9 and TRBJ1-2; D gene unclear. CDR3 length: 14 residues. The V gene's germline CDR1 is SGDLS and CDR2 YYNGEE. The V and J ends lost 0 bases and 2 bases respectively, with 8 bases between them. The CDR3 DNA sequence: TGTGCCAGCAGCGTAGGGGTTGTAAACTATGGCTACACCTTC. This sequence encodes CASSVGVVNYGYTF.

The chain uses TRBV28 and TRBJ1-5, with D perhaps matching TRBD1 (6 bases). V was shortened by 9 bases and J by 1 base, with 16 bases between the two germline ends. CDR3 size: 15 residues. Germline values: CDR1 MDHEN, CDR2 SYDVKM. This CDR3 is CASGEVQGSNQPQHF. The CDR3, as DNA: TGTGCCAGTGGGGAAGTACAGGGCAGCAATCAGCCCCAGCATTTT. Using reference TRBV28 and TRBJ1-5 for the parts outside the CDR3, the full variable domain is DVKVTQSSRYLVKRTGEKVFLECVQDMDHENMFWYRQDPGLGLRLIYFSYDVKMKEKGDIPEGYSVSREKKERFSLILESASTNQTSMYLCASGEVQGSNQPQHFGDGTRLSIL.

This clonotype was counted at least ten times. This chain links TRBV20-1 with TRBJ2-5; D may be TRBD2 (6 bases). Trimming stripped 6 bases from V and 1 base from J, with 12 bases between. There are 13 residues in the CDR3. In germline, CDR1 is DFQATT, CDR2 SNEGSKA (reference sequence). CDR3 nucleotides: TGCAGTGCCAAGGAGGGGTTCCAAGAGACCCAGTACTTC. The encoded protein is CSAKEGFQETQYF.

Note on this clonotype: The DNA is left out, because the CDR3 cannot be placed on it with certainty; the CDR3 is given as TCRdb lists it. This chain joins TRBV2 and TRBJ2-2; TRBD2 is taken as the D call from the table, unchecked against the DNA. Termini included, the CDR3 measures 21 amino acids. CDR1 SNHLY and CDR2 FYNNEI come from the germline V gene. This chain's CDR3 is CASSEGYSDTQYFGPGTRLFF.